These 18 T cell receptor beta chains were all obtained from the same sample, sequenced in a study of blood T cells in healthy people across ages. A J-beta primer mix and a sample-barcoded 5' primer were used in a second PCR of roughly 6 to 12 cycles. TCRdb processed the 5' RACE reads anew with MiXCR; each CDR3 protein has one entry. Among about 730,000 distinct CDR3 sequences, approximately 43% were seen once, and the ten largest hold 20% to 25%. The sample was blood. The receptors stem from a woman aged 55 to 70 in good health.

This clonotype showed up just a few times. The V and J genes are TRBV18 and TRBJ2-3; 7 bases line up with TRBD2. Germline trimming cut 4 bases from V and 3 bases from J; bases unmatched to any gene: 13. CDR3 length: 17 amino acids. The germline V gene encodes CDR1 KGHSH and CDR2 LQKENI. The CDR3 reads CASSRLRGDGSTDTQYF. As DNA, the CDR3 is TGTGCCAGCTCACGACTCCGGGGGGACGGCAGTACAGATACGCAGTATTTT.

The chain carries TRBV7-9 and TRBJ2-6; tentative D call: TRBD1 (7 bases). Trimming removed 7 bases at V and 2 bases at J, with 27 bases between. Germline-derived CDR1 and CDR2 are SEHNR and FQNEAQ (reference sequence). The CDR3 runs to 20 residues. CDR3 amino acids: CASNLFPRKQGRTGANVLTF. The CDR3 nucleotides read TGTGCCAGCAACTTGTTCCCGAGAAAACAGGGGAGGACTGGGGCCAACGTCCTGACTTTC.

The chain carries TRBV7-2 and TRBJ2-7; 7 nucleotides align to TRBD2. The CDR3 spans 14 residues. V dropped 1 base and J dropped 12; count of bases not matched to a gene: 12. Per germline, CDR1 SGHTA and CDR2 FQGNSA. CDR3 region: CASSLGRGGTIPYF. The CDR3 bases are TGTGCCAGCAGCTTAGGGCGCGGCGGGACTATTCCGTACTTC.

The CDR3 bases are TGTGCCAGCAGTCCCTCCAGTGTCTCCTACGAGCAGTACTTC. It translates to CASSPSSVSYEQYF. V gene TRBV7-8 combines with J gene TRBJ2-7; D not certain. Trimming cost V 6 bases and J 0 bases, with 12 bases left between them. This CDR3 contains 14 residues. Germline V gene lookup returns CDR1 SGHVS and CDR2 FQNEAQ.

This clonotype was found once. The rearrangement uses TRBV25-1 and TRBJ1-2; the D gene is possibly TRBD1 (5 bases). V lost 2 bases to trimming and J lost 7 bases, with 14 bases between them. Germline values: CDR1 MGHDK, CDR2 SYGVNS. The CDR3 totals 14 residues. The CDR3 DNA follows: TGTGCCAGCAGTGAAGGGGCAGCCTGGTTTGGCTACACCTTC. Amino acids: CASSEGAAWFGYTF.

This clonotype appeared a few times. This chain connects TRBV28 to TRBJ2-3; TRBD2 is a possible D gene (6 bases). CDR1 is MDHEN and CDR2 is SYDVKM in the germline V gene. The CDR3 contains 16 residues. The V and J ends lost 4 bases and 0 bases respectively, with 14 bases between them. The CDR3 reads CASSSPRGASTDTQYF. CDR3 sequence (DNA): TGTGCCAGCAGTTCCCCCCGCGGGGCTAGCACAGATACGCAGTATTTT.

The chain uses TRBV7-2 and TRBJ1-3; D is uncertain. This CDR3 is built from 16 residues. The germline V gene encodes CDR1 SGHTA and CDR2 FQGNSA. Between the trimmed V and J ends, which lost 5 bases and 2 bases, there was a span of 16 bases. The DNA of the CDR3 is TGTGCCAGCAGCGCCTTCGCTCTGGGGACTGGAAACACCATATATTTT. Amino acid sequence: CASSAFALGTGNTIYF.

This sequence joins TRBV4-3 and TRBJ2-5, with TRBD2 matching over 7 bases. The CDR3 loop spans 17 amino acids. Germline V lookup: CDR1 LGHNA, CDR2 YSLEER. J gave up 1 base and V 3 bases, and 11 bases lay outside the gene matches. CDR3 nucleotides: TGCGCCAGCAGCCAGGGTGTTCCGGGGGGTTTCCAAGAGACCCAGTACTTC. This sequence encodes CASSQGVPGGFQETQYF.

This chain joins TRBV3-1 and TRBJ2-6, with D possibly TRBD2 on 5 matching bases. The V gene lost 0 bases and the J gene lost 4 bases, with 16 bases spanning the gap. The germline V gene has CDR1 LGHDT and CDR2 YNNKEL (reference sequence). The CDR3 is made up of 18 amino acids. In DNA form, the CDR3 reads TGTGCCAGCAGCCAAGATCCGGGATACTATATGGGGGCCAACGTCCTGACTTTC. Protein sequence: CASSQDPGYYMGANVLTF.

Comments on this clonotype: A much larger clone lies a single base off, so this may be a read error. V usage is TRBV3-1 and J usage is TRBJ2-1; D is ambiguous. The germline CDR1 and CDR2 sequences are LGHDT and YNNKEL (reference sequence). Deletions cut 0 bases from V and 0 bases from J, with 6 bases between. This CDR3 has 15 amino acids. CDR3 in DNA: TGTGCCAGCAGCCAAGATATCAGCTCCTACAATGAGCAGTTCTTC. Its translation: CASSQDISSYNEQFF.

This clonotype was detected only a few times. The CDR3 nucleotides are TGTGCCAGCAGCTTCGGACTAGCGGGGGGCCCGCTGGACGACATTCAGTACTTC. Amino acid sequence: CASSFGLAGGPLDDIQYF. This sequence joins TRBV11-1 and TRBJ2-4, with 14 bases lining up with TRBD2. Germline-derived CDR1 and CDR2 are SGHAT and FQDESV (reference sequence). V shed 3 bases and J 8 bases; nucleotides not matched to a gene: 12. CDR3 length equals 18 residues.

The chain has TRBV7-2 and TRBJ1-4; D unclear. CDR3 size: 17 residues. Trimming shortened V by 6 bases and J by 0 bases, and 17 bases separated the two germline ends. CDR1 is SGHTA and CDR2 is FQGNSA in the germline V gene. The CDR3: CASSSEPIAATNEKLFF. Here the CDR3 DNA reads TGTGCCAGCAGTTCCGAGCCCATTGCGGCAACTAATGAAAAACTGTTTTTT.

The rearrangement uses TRBV18 and TRBJ2-3; D call uncertain. This CDR3 contains 13 residues. V lost 2 bases, J lost 4 bases, and 7 bases lay in between. Germline V CDR1 and CDR2: KGHSH, LQKENI. Here the CDR3 DNA reads TGTGCCAGCTCACCAGACGGGTCAGATACGCAGTATTTT. Translation: CASSPDGSDTQYF.

This chain joins TRBV6-2 or TRBV6-3 and TRBJ2-3; 7 bases map to TRBD2. This CDR3 spans 15 amino acids. Trimming took 7 bases from V and 5 from J; bases not matched to a gene: 12. CDR1 is MNHEY and CDR2 is SVGEGT in the germline V gene. CDR3 DNA sequence: TGTGCCAGCACCCTATGGAGCGGGACCAGAGATACGCAGTATTTT. It encodes CASTLWSGTRDTQYF.

This chain uses TRBV9 with TRBJ2-5, with no clear D. Between the trimmed V and J ends, which lost 0 bases and 2 bases, there was a span of 11 bases. Germline values: CDR1 SGDLS, CDR2 YYNGEE. The CDR3 covers 15 residues. The CDR3 is CASSVVDQLQETQYF. In nucleotides, the CDR3 is TGTGCCAGCAGCGTAGTTGACCAACTACAAGAGACCCAGTACTTC.

V and J are TRBV27 and TRBJ2-3, with D uncertain. This CDR3 comprises 16 residues. With 3 bases removed from V and 6 bases from J, the gap between germline ends came to 19 bases. Germline-derived CDR1 and CDR2 are MNHEY and SMNVEV (reference sequence). The CDR3 nucleotides read TGTGCCAGCAGTTTGAATCCTGGAGTATCCACCGATACGCAGTATTTT. Its translation: CASSLNPGVSTDTQYF.

The V and J genes are TRBV6-2 or TRBV6-3 and TRBJ1-2; 7 nucleotides match TRBD1. This CDR3 region has 12 residues. V was pared by 6 bases and J by 5 bases, with 3 bases of the junction left unmatched. Germline assignment: CDR1 MNHEY and CDR2 SVGEGT. The CDR3 reads CASSNRGYGYTF. For the CDR3, the DNA is TGTGCCAGCAGCAACAGGGGTTATGGCTACACCTTC.

The V gene is TRBV6-5, the J gene TRBJ1-1; D possibly corresponds to TRBD1 (6 bases). The germline gives CDR1 MNHEY, CDR2 SVGAGI. Trimming cost V 0 bases and J 0 bases, with 8 bases left between them. The CDR3 has 15 residues. This CDR3 reads CASSYSGQMNTEAFF. Here the CDR3 DNA reads TGTGCCAGCAGTTACTCGGGACAAATGAACACTGAAGCTTTCTTT.